The TCR beta chain under discussion was sequenced for a study of OX40 agonist ivuxolimab in advanced cancers. Regarding the complete study: Ivuxolimab was an agonistic, fully human IgG2 monoclonal antibody directed against OX40 (CD134), a costimulatory receptor. Of the approximately 54 dose-escalation patients, hepatocellular carcinoma was present in about 20, melanoma in around 15, renal cell carcinoma in 9 and head and neck cancer in 9. Peripheral TCRbeta sequencing was intended to test whether TCR sequence diversity was altered and clonal T-cell expansion was caused by ivuxolimab. The paper describes the monotherapy dose-escalation part (N = 52 patients) of the phase I trial of ivuxolimab. Partial responses occurred in three dose-escalation patients: two with cutaneous melanoma and one with hepatocellular carcinoma. Intravenous ivuxolimab was administered to patients every 2 weeks at six dose levels: 0.01, 0.1, 0.3, 1.5, 3 and 10 mg/kg. A male proportion of roughly 85% and a mean age of about 60 years, ranging from 23 to 79, were recorded for the dose-escalation cohort. Prior anti-PD-1, anti-PD-L1 or anti-CTLA-4 therapy was permitted, and about two fifths of dose-escalation patients had received checkpoint inhibitors. Study-wide conclusions, independent of this receptor: On average, CD8+ T cells showed more expanded clones than CD4+ T cells after ivuxolimab. In partial responders in the 0.1-3.0 mg/kg groups, normalized peripheral clonal expansion was found to be among the lowest, especially among CD8+ T cells. Low levels of normalized T-cell clonal expansion were also seen in some nonresponding patients. Clonal expansion of both CD4+ and CD8+ blood T cells was observed from baseline to week 6 at doses 0.1 to 3.0 mg/kg. Antigen specificity was not determined for the clonally expanded peripheral T cells.

The germline V gene encodes CDR1 LNHDA and CDR2 SQIVND (reference sequence). The CDR3 runs 15 residues from the cysteine to the valine. Solely the CDR3 DNA is kept, with 45 bases framed from the first base. Relative to germline, V is missing 5 bases and J is missing 2 bases, with 8 bases of the junction outside any gene match. With regard to this clone: This receptor's antigen is unknown. It has no much larger one-base neighbor in the sample; base qualities were not kept.

Genomic DNA was extracted from sorted cells for sequencing of the TCRbeta CDR3 region. The immunoSEQ Assay was used for sequencing of TCRbeta CDR3 regions. Sourced from immuneACCESS, this table was stored by TCRdb with only in-frame sequences that have V and J called. A share of the clones is absent; for the studies checked, an unresolved V gene accounts for under half, and the remainder has no known explanation. The sample contains about 38,000 clones, around 92% of them found a single time. The ten biggest clones cover approximately 9.6% of the sample. Patients with a history of autoimmune disease or receiving systemic immunosuppression were excluded from the trial. Peripheral blood for TCR sequencing was drawn from every dose cohort at baseline, at cycle 4 day 1 and at cycle 7 day 1. The samples were drawn from a first-in-human, open-label, multicenter phase I dose-escalation trial of ivuxolimab. Adults with locally advanced or metastatic melanoma, renal cell, hepatocellular, or head and neck squamous cell carcinoma were enrolled in the trial. Before TCR sequencing, CD4+ T cells and CD8+ T cells were sorted from peripheral blood as separate populations.

The sequence links TRBV19 to TRBJ2-7, and 8 junctional nucleotides match TRBD2. This receptor was taken from an adult with an advanced solid tumor such as melanoma, head and neck, liver or kidney cancer. Specimen: CD4+ or CD8+ T cells sorted from blood, collected in a trial of the OX40 agonist ivuxolimab. The bases read TGTGCCAGTAGTCCAGGTAGCGGGATGGCCTACGAGCAGTACGTC. Its protein reads: CASSPGSGMAYEQYV.